This T cell receptor beta chain emerged from a study of patients and donors after allogeneic stem cell transplantation. Germline CDR1 and CDR2: SGHRS and YFSETQ. The CDR3 has 15 residues. Trimming took 5 bases from V and 8 from J, leaving 17 bases between them. TCRdb reanalysed the RT-PCR reads using MiXCR and keeps one entry per CDR3 protein. The top ten clones hold 3.2% of a sample with over 150,000 distinct CDR3 sequences, roughly 30% of them seen once. The receptor comes from a human donor who was either an allogeneic HSCT recipient or a stem cell or donor lymphocyte infusion donor (not recorded which). It is not recorded whose cells these are; they may come from a transplant donor. The specimen was blood, either unsorted or a sorted T cell fraction (not recorded which). The V and J genes are TRBV5-1 and TRBJ1-6, with D possibly being TRBD1 (5 bases). The CDR3 coding sequence is TGCGCCAGCAGTTGGGGAGGGACGGGGGATTCACCCCTCCACTTT. The encoded protein is CASSWGGTGDSPLHF.